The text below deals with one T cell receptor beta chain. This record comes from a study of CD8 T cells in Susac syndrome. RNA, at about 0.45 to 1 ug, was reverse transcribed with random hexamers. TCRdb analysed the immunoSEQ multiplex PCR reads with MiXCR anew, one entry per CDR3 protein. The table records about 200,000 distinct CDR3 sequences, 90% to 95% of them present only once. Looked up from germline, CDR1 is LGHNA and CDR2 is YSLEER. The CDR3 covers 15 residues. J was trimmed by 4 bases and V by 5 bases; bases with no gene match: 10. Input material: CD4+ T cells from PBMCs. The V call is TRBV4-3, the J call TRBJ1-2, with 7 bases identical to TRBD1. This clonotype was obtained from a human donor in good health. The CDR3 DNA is TGCGCCAGCAGCTTCGACCCAGGGGGGGGCTATGGCTACACCTTC. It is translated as CASSFDPGGGYGYTF.